This T cell receptor (beta chain) was documented in a study of siplizumab effects on memory and regulatory T cells. This clone was detected only once. What it binds is not known. The germline V gene has CDR1 MNHNS and CDR2 SASEGT. The germline V and J ends were trimmed by 8 bases and 0 bases, with 11 bases remaining between them. This CDR3 comprises 14 residues. Measured with immunoSEQ multiplex PCR; TCRdb has only the in-frame clones, and not every one. This sample has 90,000 to 110,000 clones, with approximately 94% found just once. Study-wide points: The study found naive T cells seemingly more diverse than memory cells and seemingly major alloresponse contributors. Unstimulated subsets captured only a minor fraction of alloreactive clones. Relative to controls at 25% to 30%, mappable alloreactive CD4+ clones exhibited a mean Treg-derived proportion of under 75% with siplizumab.

The specimen was CD4+ T cells sorted from blood. This TCR was recovered from a human donor in good health. The chain links TRBV6-1 to TRBJ1-5; possible D gene TRBD1, 6 bases. Here the CDR3 reads CASSPGDSNQPQHF. The CDR3 DNA is TGTGCCAGCTCTCCAGGGGATAGCAATCAGCCCCAGCATTTT.